These 30 T cell receptor beta chains originate from one sample sequenced in a study of preoperative IRX-2 immunotherapy in early breast cancer (dated by TCRdb to the late 2010s). The sample's treatment or condition, from its label and the paper: preoperative locoregional IRX-2 cytokine immunotherapy. Libraries were constructed by the immunoSEQ multiplex PCR assay. TCRdb stores this immuneACCESS table with in-frame sequences only. Part of the clones is absent; in the studies checked, under half of the shortfall reflects unresolved V genes, and no reason is known for the rest. The sample table lists around 62,000 clones, roughly 95% of them with a count of one. The top ten clones comprise approximately 1.8% of the sample. The specimen was taken from a patient treated with IRX-2 immunotherapy. These receptors came from a human donor with breast cancer.

V gene TRBV18 combines with J gene TRBJ1-2; D not certain. This CDR3 spans 14 amino acids. From germline, CDR1 is KGHSH and CDR2 LQKENI. V dropped 2 bases and J dropped 1 base, with 8 bases sitting between them. The CDR3 protein is CASSPGPGNYGYTF. Written as DNA, the CDR3 is TGTGCCAGCTCACCAGGGCCGGGTAACTATGGCTACACCTTC.

In this sample, this clone turned up once. V is TRBV4-3 and J is TRBJ2-3; D is uncertain. The CDR3 has 15 residues. CDR1 is LGHNA and CDR2 is YSLEER in the germline V gene. V was trimmed by 1 base and J by 4 bases, leaving 12 bases between them. CDR3 nucleotide sequence: TGCGCCAGCAGCCAAGCCCCCAGTGGGGCAGATACGCAGTATTTT. Its translation is CASSQAPSGADTQYF.

The chain recombines TRBV7-9 with TRBJ2-3, with no clear D. Germline lookup yields CDR1 SEHNR and CDR2 FQNEAQ (reference sequence). This CDR3 spans 16 amino acids. The V and J ends lost 5 bases and 0 bases respectively, with 15 bases between them. Here the CDR3 DNA reads TGTGCCAGCAGCCGCCTTGCGGCGGCCAGCACAGATACGCAGTATTTT. This translates into CASSRLAAASTDTQYF.

The V and J genes are TRBV27 and TRBJ2-7, with 7 bases aligning to TRBD2. Germline V gives CDR1 MNHEY, CDR2 SMNVEV (reference sequence). The CDR3 spans 14 residues. V gave up 4 bases and J gave up 2 bases; unmatched junction bases: 5. The chain's CDR3 is CASSSGGTAYEQYF. CDR3 nucleotide sequence: TGTGCCAGCAGTTCCGGGGGGACGGCCTACGAGCAGTACTTC.

The CDR3 reads CASSVTGELFF. The DNA of the CDR3 is TGTGCCAGCAGTGTAACCGGGGAGCTGTTTTTT. The rearrangement links TRBV28 to TRBJ2-2; D not certain. The CDR3 has 11 amino acids. V dropped 5 bases and J dropped 5 bases, with 3 bases sitting between them. Per germline, CDR1 MDHEN and CDR2 SYDVKM.

V is TRBV28 and J is TRBJ2-2; 10 nucleotides match TRBD1. The ends lost 6 bases at V and 5 bases at J; junction bases unmatched: 3. Per germline, CDR1 MDHEN and CDR2 SYDVKM. The length of the CDR3 is 14 residues. CDR3 in DNA: TGTGCCAGCAGGAGGACAGGGGGGACCGGGGAGCTGTTTTTT. Translated, it gives CASRRTGGTGELFF.

This chain joins TRBV7-8 and TRBJ2-5; 8 bases line up with TRBD1. The length of the CDR3 is 19 residues. V was clipped by 0 bases and J by 4 bases; unmatched bases: 16. Germline loops: CDR1 SGHVS, CDR2 FQNEAQ. CDR3 loop: CASSLAIPGGGQGGETQYF. CDR3 nucleotides: TGTGCCAGCAGCTTAGCGATCCCAGGGGGCGGCCAAGGGGGAGAGACCCAGTACTTC.

Turning to this clone: This sample includes further DNA sequences coding for the same CDR3. The genes are TRBV7-9 and TRBJ2-1; D gene ambiguous. This CDR3 is 11 amino acids long. Germline CDR1 SEHNR, CDR2 FQNEAQ (reference sequence). V shed 5 bases and J shed 4 bases, with 3 bases lying between them. The CDR3 nucleotides read TGTGCCAGCAGCCCATACAATGAGCAGTTCTTC. Amino acids: CASSPYNEQFF.

This sequence joins TRBV5-1 and TRBJ2-7, with D uncertain. The CDR3 spans 15 residues. Trimming took 4 bases from V and 6 from J, leaving 20 bases between them. Germline V gene sequence: CDR1 SGHRS, CDR2 YFSETQ. CDR3 sequence reads: CASSPPSPAVSEQYF. CDR3 sequence (DNA): TGCGCCAGCAGCCCCCCGAGCCCGGCGGTGAGCGAGCAGTACTTC.

The V call is TRBV19, the J call TRBJ1-1, with D uncertain. CDR3 length equals 13 residues. Germline-derived CDR1 and CDR2 are LNHDA and SQIVND (reference sequence). Between the trimmed V and J ends, which lost 3 bases and 7 bases, there was a span of 12 bases. Written as DNA, the CDR3 is TGTGCCAGTAGTATTTTACATGCAGGTGAAGCTTTCTTT. Encoded protein: CASSILHAGEAFF. The variable domain in full, with the rest retrieved from reference TRBV19 and TRBJ1-1, is DGGITQSPKYLFRKEGQNVTLSCEQNLNHDAMYWYRQDPGQGLRLIYYSQIVNDFQKGDIAEGYSVSREKKESFPLTVTSAQKNPTAFYLCASSILHAGEAFFGQGTRLTVV.

CDR3: CASSAGHNYGYTF. CDR3 DNA: TGTGCCAGCAGTGCAGGGCACAACTATGGCTACACCTTC. The chain couples TRBV2 to TRBJ1-2; a weak D match, TRBD1 (5 bases). Germline CDR1 SNHLY, CDR2 FYNNEI. Trimming took off 4 bases at V and 2 bases at J, with 8 bases between the two ends. This CDR3 contains 13 residues.

This chain uses TRBV5-4 with TRBJ1-3, with 7 bases fitting TRBD1. This CDR3 is built from 15 residues. Germline V gene lookup returns CDR1 SGHNT and CDR2 YYREEE (reference sequence). The trim removed 2 bases at V and 4 bases at J, leaving 6 bases unmatched. DNA of the CDR3: TGTGCCAGCAGCTTTGATAGGGGGCTGGGAAACACCATATATTTT. It is translated as CASSFDRGLGNTIYF.

The CDR3 DNA reads TGTGCCAGCAGCCCGGGACAGACTAACTATGGCTACACCTTC. Translating gives CASSPGQTNYGYTF. The J gene is TRBJ1-2, the V gene TRBV2; 7 bases are a match to TRBD1. The CDR3 consists of 14 residues. V gave up 6 bases and J gave up 0 bases; unmatched junction bases: 4. Germline CDR1 reads SNHLY; CDR2 reads FYNNEI.

This clone has a handful of counts. The rearrangement links TRBV30 to TRBJ1-5; no clear D. Germline V gene data show CDR1 as GTSNPN and CDR2 as SVGIG (reference sequence). V was pared by 1 base and J by 2 bases, with 9 bases between. This CDR3 spans 14 amino acids. CDR3 amino acids: CAWSGGGGNQPQHF. The CDR3 nucleotides read TGTGCCTGGAGTGGTGGAGGAGGCAATCAGCCCCAGCATTTT.

The chain couples TRBV5-5 to TRBJ2-7; 11 nucleotides line up with TRBD1. The CDR3 contains 14 residues. V shed 0 bases, J shed 6 bases, and the junction held 2 bases outside the gene matches. In germline, CDR1 is SGHKS, CDR2 YYEKEE (reference sequence). DNA of the CDR3: TGTGCCAGCAGCTTGGCCGGGACAGGGGGCGAGCAGTACTTC. This sequence encodes CASSLAGTGGEQYF.

The J gene is TRBJ2-7, the V gene TRBV7-2; D ambiguous. CDR1 and CDR2 (germline): SGHTA, FQGNSA. The V end lost 2 bases, the J end lost 3 bases, and 8 bases lay between the germline ends. The CDR3 runs 13 residues. The CDR3 loop reads CASSLYWVYEQYF. CDR3 bases: TGTGCCAGCAGCTTATATTGGGTCTACGAGCAGTACTTC.

The V and J genes are TRBV27 and TRBJ2-3; TRBD2 agrees at 9 bases. Germline V gives CDR1 MNHEY, CDR2 SMNVEV (reference sequence). This CDR3 region has 20 residues. The ends lost 2 bases at V and 4 bases at J; junction bases unmatched: 19. CDR3 loop: CASSLAPSVVSGSTADTQYF. DNA for the CDR3: TGTGCCAGCAGTTTAGCCCCTTCGGTGGTTAGCGGGAGTACAGCAGATACGCAGTATTTT.

CDR3: CASSTPLGGPSSYEQYF. The CDR3 DNA reads TGTGCCAGCAGCACGCCTTTAGGGGGCCCGAGCTCCTACGAGCAGTACTTC. The chain combines TRBV28 with TRBJ2-7; 7 bases align to TRBD1. Per the germline V gene, CDR1 is MDHEN and CDR2 is SYDVKM. The ends lost 6 bases at V and 0 bases at J; junction bases unmatched: 14. This CDR3 region has 17 residues.

V is TRBV7-9 and J is TRBJ2-7; D is uncertain. This CDR3 is 14 amino acids long. The germline gives CDR1 SEHNR, CDR2 FQNEAQ (reference sequence). Trimming shortened V by 4 bases and J by 1 base, and 11 bases separated the two germline ends. The CDR3 nucleotides read TGTGCCAGCAGCTCCGCCGGTGTATCCTACGAGCAGTACTTC. Translating it yields CASSSAGVSYEQYF.

The genes are TRBV29-1 and TRBJ2-7; 8 nucleotides match TRBD2. This CDR3 is built from 13 residues. Trimming removed 5 bases from V and 2 bases from J; junction bases left unmatched: 5. Germline V gene lookup returns CDR1 SQVTM and CDR2 ANQGSEA. CDR3: CSVSGSGAYEQYF. DNA of the CDR3: TGCAGCGTTAGCGGGAGTGGGGCCTACGAGCAGTACTTC.

The chain uses TRBV7-3 and TRBJ1-1; D not resolved. The CDR3 is 14 residues long. Between the trimmed V and J ends, which lost 8 bases and 1 base, there was a span of 14 bases. CDR1 is SGHTA and CDR2 is FQGTGA in the germline V gene. The CDR3 spells CASFPSAPNTEAFF. CDR3 sequence (DNA): TGTGCCAGCTTCCCTTCGGCGCCGAACACTGAAGCTTTCTTT.

This CDR3 reads CASRLGSGTEAFF. CDR3 bases: TGTGCCAGCAGACTGGGCTCGGGTACTGAAGCTTTCTTT. The V and J genes are TRBV6-6 and TRBJ1-1; no firm D call. Germline V gene lookup returns CDR1 MNHNY and CDR2 SVGAGI (reference sequence). The CDR3 spans 13 residues. V was shortened by 6 bases and J by 5 bases, with 13 bases between the two germline ends.

The chain employs TRBV7-3 and TRBJ2-1; no firm D call. The CDR3 has 15 residues. V was shortened by 4 bases and J by 5 bases, with 15 bases between the two germline ends. Germline V gene sequence: CDR1 SGHTA, CDR2 FQGTGA. The CDR3 spells CASSSAPRTDNEQFF. In DNA form, the CDR3 reads TGTGCCAGCAGCTCGGCCCCGCGGACGGACAATGAGCAGTTCTTC.

This clone was observed a handful of times. The CDR3 loop is CATSREGAASTDTQYF. The CDR3 DNA sequence: TGTGCCACCAGCAGAGAGGGCGCAGCTAGCACAGATACGCAGTATTTT. The V and J genes are TRBV15 and TRBJ2-3; D is uncertain. V shed 0 bases and J shed 0 bases, with 10 bases lying between them. The germline V gene encodes CDR1 LNHNV and CDR2 YYDKDF (reference sequence). The CDR3 is 16 residues long.

The table lists this clone with a few counts. This chain joins TRBV7-9 and TRBJ1-6; no reliable D call. The V gene's germline CDR1 is SEHNR and CDR2 FQNEAQ (reference sequence). Trimming cost V 1 base and J 13 bases, with 8 bases left between them. This CDR3 is built from 12 residues. The CDR3 DNA is TGTGCCAGCAGCTTAGTCGTAGGGCCCCTCCACTTT. This translates into CASSLVVGPLHF. Full variable domain (remainder filled in from reference TRBV7-9 and TRBJ1-6): DTGVSQNPRHKITKRGQNVTFRCDPISEHNRLYWYRQTLGQGPEFLTYFQNEAQLEKSRLLSDRFSAERPKGSFSTLEIQRTEQGDSAMYLCASSLVVGPLHFGNGTRLTVT.

The rearrangement joins TRBV29-1 to TRBJ1-5; 8 nucleotides match TRBD1. Unmatched junction bases numbered 9, after V lost 5 bases and J lost 6 bases. Germline V gene data show CDR1 as SQVTM and CDR2 as ANQGSEA. CDR3 length equals 14 residues. CDR3 coding DNA: TGCAGCGTTACATGGGCAGGGGGCAGTCAGCCCCAGCATTTT. Its protein is CSVTWAGGSQPQHF.

This clone was found once. The gene calls are TRBV6-1 and TRBJ2-3; D is uncertain. Germline V gene lookup returns CDR1 MNHNS and CDR2 SASEGT. Trimming took off 5 bases at V and 0 bases at J, with 9 bases between the two ends. The CDR3 is 14 residues long. CDR3 residues: CASSLDPSTDTQYF. The CDR3 DNA sequence: TGTGCCAGCAGTCTGGACCCAAGCACAGATACGCAGTATTTT.

The chain links TRBV27 to TRBJ2-1, with 13 positions matching TRBD2. V lost 3 bases to trimming and J lost 0 bases; unmatched junction nucleotides: 5. CDR3 length: 18 amino acids. CDR1 is MNHEY, CDR2 SMNVEV, per germline (reference sequence). CDR3 region: CASSLGTSGASSYNEQFF. The CDR3 coding sequence is TGTGCCAGCAGTTTGGGGACTAGCGGGGCCAGCTCCTACAATGAGCAGTTCTTC.

The chain uses TRBV19 and TRBJ1-5; D ambiguous. The CDR3 is 14 residues long. V dropped 5 bases and J dropped 0 bases, with 8 bases sitting between them. CDR1 LNHDA and CDR2 SQIVND come from the germline V gene (reference sequence). CDR3 coding DNA: TGTGCCAGTAGTGAAAACTATAGCAATCAGCCCCAGCATTTT. Translated, it gives CASSENYSNQPQHF.

The V and J genes are TRBV28 and TRBJ1-4; D not certain. Germline V gene sequence: CDR1 MDHEN, CDR2 SYDVKM. The V and J ends lost 3 bases and 3 bases respectively, with 8 bases between them. The CDR3 extends over 14 amino acids. The CDR3 loop is CASSLISPNEKLFF. The CDR3 DNA follows: TGTGCCAGCAGTTTGATCAGCCCTAATGAAAAACTGTTTTTT.